This T cell receptor beta chain derives from a study of cytomegalovirus exposure and HLA in healthy donors. PCR amplification relied on 60 Vbeta primers (plus 13 Jbeta primers). Produced via immunoSEQ multiplex PCR; TCRdb's table is partial and in-frame only. The repertoire consists of around 100,000 clones, with less than 80% occurring once and the leading ten covering around 3.9%. The sequenced material came from PBMCs. The clonotype was recovered from a man between 25 and 39 years old in good health and CMV-seropositive.

Here the CDR3 reads CASSVQGGAGNTIYF. The CDR3, as DNA: TGTGCCAGCAGCGTACAGGGGGGAGCTGGAAACACCATATATTTT. V gene TRBV2 combines with J gene TRBJ1-3; 8 bases map to TRBD1. This CDR3 contains 15 residues. In germline, CDR1 is SNHLY, CDR2 FYNNEI. The V gene end was trimmed by 6 bases and the J gene end by 2 bases; junction bases not matched to a gene: 6. The variable domain in full, with the rest retrieved from reference TRBV2 and TRBJ1-3, is EPEVTQTPSHQVTQMGQEVILRCVPISNHLYFYWYRQILGQKVEFLVSFYNNEISEKSEIFDDQFSVERPDGSNFTLKIRSTKLEDSAMYFCASSVQGGAGNTIYFGEGSWLTVV.